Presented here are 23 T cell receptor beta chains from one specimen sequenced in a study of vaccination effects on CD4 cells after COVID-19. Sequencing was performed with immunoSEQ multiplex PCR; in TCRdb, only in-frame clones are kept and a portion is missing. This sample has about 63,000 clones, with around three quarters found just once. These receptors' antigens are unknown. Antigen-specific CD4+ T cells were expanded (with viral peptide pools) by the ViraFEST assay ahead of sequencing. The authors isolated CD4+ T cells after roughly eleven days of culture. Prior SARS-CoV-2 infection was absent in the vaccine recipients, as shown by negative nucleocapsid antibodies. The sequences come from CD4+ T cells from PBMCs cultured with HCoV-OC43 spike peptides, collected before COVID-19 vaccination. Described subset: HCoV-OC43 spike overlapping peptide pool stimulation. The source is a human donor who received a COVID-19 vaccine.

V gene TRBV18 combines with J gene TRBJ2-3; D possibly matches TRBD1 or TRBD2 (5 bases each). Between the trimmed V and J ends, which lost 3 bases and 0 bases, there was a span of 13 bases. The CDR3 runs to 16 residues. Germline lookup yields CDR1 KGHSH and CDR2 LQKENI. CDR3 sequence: CASSPLGTASTDTQYF. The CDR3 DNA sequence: TGTGCCAGCTCACCGCTAGGGACCGCAAGCACAGATACGCAGTATTTT.

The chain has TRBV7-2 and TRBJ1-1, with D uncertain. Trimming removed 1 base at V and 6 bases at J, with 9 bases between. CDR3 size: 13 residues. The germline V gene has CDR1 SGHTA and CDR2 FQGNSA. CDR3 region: CASSLDSGSEAFF. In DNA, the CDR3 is TGTGCCAGCAGCTTAGATTCCGGGTCTGAAGCTTTCTTT.

Written as DNA, the CDR3 is TGCGCCAGCAGCTTGGAACAGCTAGGTGAAACTCTGTTTTTT. Amino acids: CASSLEQLGETLFF. The rearrangement links TRBV5-1 to TRBJ1-4; no clear D. The germline V gene encodes CDR1 SGHRS and CDR2 YFSETQ. The V end was cut by 0 bases, the J end by 14 bases, with 17 bases between. The CDR3 consists of 14 residues. The entire variable domain, with the rest obtained from reference TRBV5-1 and TRBJ1-4, is as follows: KAGVTQTPRYLIKTRGQQVTLSCSPISGHRSVSWYQQTPGQGLQFLFEYFSETQRNKGNFPGRFSGRQFSNSRSEMNVSTLELGDSALYLCASSLEQLGETLFFGSGTQLSVL.

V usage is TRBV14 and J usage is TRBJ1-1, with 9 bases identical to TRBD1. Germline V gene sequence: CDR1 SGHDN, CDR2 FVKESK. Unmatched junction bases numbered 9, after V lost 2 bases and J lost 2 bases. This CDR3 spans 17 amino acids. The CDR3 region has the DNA TGTGCCAGCAGCCAAAATCAAGGGACAGGGCTAAACACTGAAGCTTTCTTT. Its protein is CASSQNQGTGLNTEAFF. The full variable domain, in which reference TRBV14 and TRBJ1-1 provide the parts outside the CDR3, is EAGVTQFPSHSVIEKGQTVTLRCDPISGHDNLYWYRRVMGKEIKFLLHFVKESKQDESGMPNNRFLAERTGGTYSTLKVQPAELEDSGVYFCASSQNQGTGLNTEAFFGQGTRLTVV.

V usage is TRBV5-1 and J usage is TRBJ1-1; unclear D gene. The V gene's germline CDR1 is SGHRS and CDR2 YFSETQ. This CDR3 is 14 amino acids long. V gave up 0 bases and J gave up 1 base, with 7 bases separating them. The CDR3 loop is CASSLDDTNTEAFF. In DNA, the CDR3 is TGCGCCAGCAGCTTGGATGATACGAACACTGAAGCTTTCTTT. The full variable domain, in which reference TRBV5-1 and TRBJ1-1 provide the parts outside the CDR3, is KAGVTQTPRYLIKTRGQQVTLSCSPISGHRSVSWYQQTPGQGLQFLFEYFSETQRNKGNFPGRFSGRQFSNSRSEMNVSTLELGDSALYLCASSLDDTNTEAFFGQGTRLTVV.

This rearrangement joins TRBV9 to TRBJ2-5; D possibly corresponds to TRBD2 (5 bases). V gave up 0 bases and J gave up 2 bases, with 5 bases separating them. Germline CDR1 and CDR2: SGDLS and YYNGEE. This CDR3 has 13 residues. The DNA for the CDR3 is TGTGCCAGCAGCGTAGCGGGACAAGAGACCCAGTACTTC. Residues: CASSVAGQETQYF.

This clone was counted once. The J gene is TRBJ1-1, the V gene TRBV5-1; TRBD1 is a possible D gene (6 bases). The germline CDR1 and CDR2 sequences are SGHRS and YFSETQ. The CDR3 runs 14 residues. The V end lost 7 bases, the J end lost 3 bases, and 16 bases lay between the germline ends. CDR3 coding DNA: TGCGCCAGCGCACGGGGGGCGGGGTACACTGAAGCTTTCTTT. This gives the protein CASARGAGYTEAFF. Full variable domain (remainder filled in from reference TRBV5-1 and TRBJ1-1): KAGVTQTPRYLIKTRGQQVTLSCSPISGHRSVSWYQQTPGQGLQFLFEYFSETQRNKGNFPGRFSGRQFSNSRSEMNVSTLELGDSALYLCASARGAGYTEAFFGQGTRLTVV.

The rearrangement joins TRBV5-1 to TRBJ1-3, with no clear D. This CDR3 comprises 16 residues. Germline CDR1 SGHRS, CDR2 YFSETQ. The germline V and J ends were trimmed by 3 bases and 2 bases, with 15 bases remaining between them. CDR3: CASSSSRVGTGNTIYF. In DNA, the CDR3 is TGCGCCAGCAGCTCATCCCGGGTCGGAACTGGAAACACCATATATTTT.

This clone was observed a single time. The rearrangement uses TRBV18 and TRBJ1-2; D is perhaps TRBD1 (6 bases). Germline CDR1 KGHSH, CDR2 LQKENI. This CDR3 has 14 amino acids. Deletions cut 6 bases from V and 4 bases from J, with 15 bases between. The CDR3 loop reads CASSQSTGSYGYTF. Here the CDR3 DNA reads TGTGCCAGCTCCCAATCGACAGGTTCCTATGGCTACACCTTC.

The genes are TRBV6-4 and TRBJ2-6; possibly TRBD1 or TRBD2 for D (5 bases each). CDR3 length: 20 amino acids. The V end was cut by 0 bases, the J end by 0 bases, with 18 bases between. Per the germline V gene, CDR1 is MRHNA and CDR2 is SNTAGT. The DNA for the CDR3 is TGTGCCAGCAGTGACTCTTACGGGGCCCGCAACCTCTCTGGGGCCAACGTCCTGACTTTC. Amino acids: CASSDSYGARNLSGANVLTF.

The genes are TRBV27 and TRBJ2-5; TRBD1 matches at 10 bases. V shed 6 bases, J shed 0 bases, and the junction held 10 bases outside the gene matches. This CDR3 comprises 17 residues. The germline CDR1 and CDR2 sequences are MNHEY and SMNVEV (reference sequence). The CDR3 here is CASRPWGGQGNQETQYF. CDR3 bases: TGTGCCAGCAGACCTTGGGGGGGACAGGGGAACCAAGAGACCCAGTACTTC.

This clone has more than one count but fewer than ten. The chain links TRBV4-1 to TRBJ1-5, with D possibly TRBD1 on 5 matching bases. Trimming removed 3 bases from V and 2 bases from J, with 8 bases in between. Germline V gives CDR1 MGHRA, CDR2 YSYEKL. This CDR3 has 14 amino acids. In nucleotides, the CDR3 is TGCGCCAGCAGCCACACACAGGGCAATCAGCCCCAGCATTTT. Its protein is CASSHTQGNQPQHF.

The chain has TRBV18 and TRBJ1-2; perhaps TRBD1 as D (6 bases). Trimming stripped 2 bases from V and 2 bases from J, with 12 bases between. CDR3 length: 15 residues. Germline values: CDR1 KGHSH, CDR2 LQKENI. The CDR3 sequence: CASSPLGGQNYGYTF. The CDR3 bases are TGTGCCAGCTCACCATTAGGCGGACAGAACTATGGCTACACCTTC.

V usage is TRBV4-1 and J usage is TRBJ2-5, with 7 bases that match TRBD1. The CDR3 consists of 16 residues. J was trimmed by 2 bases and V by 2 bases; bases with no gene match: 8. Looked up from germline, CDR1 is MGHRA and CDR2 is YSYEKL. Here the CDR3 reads CASSQNGQEFQETQYF. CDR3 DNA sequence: TGCGCCAGCAGCCAAAACGGACAGGAGTTTCAAGAGACCCAGTACTTC.

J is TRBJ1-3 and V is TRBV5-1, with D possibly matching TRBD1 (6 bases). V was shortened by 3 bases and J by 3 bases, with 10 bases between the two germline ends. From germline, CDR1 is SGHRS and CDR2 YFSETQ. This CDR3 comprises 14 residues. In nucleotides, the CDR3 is TGCGCCAGCAGCTCCAGGGGCGGTGGAAACACCATATATTTT. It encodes CASSSRGGGNTIYF.

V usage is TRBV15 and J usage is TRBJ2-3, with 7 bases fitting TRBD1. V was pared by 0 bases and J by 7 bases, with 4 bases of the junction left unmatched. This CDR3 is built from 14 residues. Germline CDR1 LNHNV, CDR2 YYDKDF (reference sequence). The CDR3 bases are TGTGCCACCAGCAGAGACAGGGGGATCCATACGCAGTATTTT. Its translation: CATSRDRGIHTQYF.

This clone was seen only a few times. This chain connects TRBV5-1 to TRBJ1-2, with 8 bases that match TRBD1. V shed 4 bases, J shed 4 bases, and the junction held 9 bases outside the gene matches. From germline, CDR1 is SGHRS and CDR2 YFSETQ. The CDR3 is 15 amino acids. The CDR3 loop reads CASSGVGQGAYGYTF. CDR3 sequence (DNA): TGCGCCAGCAGCGGGGTAGGACAGGGCGCCTATGGCTACACCTTC.

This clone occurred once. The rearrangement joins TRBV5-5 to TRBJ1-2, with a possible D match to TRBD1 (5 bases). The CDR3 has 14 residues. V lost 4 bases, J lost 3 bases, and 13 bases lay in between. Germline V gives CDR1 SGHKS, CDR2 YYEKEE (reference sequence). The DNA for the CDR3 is TGTGCCAGCAGCATCCTCAGGGTTGACTATGGCTACACCTTC. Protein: CASSILRVDYGYTF.

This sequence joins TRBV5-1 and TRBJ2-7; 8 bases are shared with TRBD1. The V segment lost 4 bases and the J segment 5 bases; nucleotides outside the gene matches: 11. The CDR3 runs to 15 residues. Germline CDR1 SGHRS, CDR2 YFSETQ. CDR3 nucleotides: TGCGCCAGCAGCCCCTCCGGGGACAGGATTAACGAGCAGTACGTC. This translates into CASSPSGDRINEQYV.

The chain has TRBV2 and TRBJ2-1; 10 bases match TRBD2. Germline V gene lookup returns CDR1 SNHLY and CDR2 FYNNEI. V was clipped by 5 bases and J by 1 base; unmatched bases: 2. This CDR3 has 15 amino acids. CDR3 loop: CASSIAGGSYNEQFF. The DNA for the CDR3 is TGTGCCAGCAGTATAGCGGGGGGATCCTACAATGAGCAGTTCTTC.

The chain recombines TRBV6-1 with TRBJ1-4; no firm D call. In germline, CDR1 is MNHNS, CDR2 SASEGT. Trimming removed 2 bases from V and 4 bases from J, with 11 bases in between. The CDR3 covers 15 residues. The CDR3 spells CASSEKQMFNEKLFF. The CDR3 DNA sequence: TGTGCCAGCAGTGAAAAACAGATGTTTAATGAAAAACTGTTTTTT.

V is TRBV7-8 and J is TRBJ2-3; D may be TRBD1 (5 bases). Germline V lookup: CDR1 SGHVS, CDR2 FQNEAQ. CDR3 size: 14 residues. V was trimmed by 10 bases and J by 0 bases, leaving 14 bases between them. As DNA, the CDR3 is TGTGCCACCCGTAACAGGTTCAGCACAGATACGCAGTATTTT. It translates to CATRNRFSTDTQYF.

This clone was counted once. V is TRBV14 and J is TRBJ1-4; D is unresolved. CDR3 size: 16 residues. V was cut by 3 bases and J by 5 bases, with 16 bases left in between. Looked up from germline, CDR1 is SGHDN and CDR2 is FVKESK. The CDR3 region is CASSHGYGHGNEKLFF. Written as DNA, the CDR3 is TGTGCCAGCAGCCATGGGTACGGCCATGGGAATGAAAAACTGTTTTTT.